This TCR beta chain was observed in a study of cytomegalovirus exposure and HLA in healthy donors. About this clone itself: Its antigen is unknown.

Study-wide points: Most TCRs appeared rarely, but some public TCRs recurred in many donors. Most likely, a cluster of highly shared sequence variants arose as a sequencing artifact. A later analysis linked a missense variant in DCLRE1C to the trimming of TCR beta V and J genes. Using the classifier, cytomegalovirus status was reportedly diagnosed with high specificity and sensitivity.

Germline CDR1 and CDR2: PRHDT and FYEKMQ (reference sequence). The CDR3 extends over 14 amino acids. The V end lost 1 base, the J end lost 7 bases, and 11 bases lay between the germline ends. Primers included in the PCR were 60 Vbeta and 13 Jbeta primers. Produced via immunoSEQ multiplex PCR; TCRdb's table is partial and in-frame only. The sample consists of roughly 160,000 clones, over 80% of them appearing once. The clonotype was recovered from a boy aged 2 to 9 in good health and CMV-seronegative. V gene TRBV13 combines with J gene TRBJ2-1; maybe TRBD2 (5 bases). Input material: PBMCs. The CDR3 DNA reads TGTGCCAGCAGCTTAGCGGGAATAATGAATGAGCAGTTCTTC. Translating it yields CASSLAGIMNEQFF.